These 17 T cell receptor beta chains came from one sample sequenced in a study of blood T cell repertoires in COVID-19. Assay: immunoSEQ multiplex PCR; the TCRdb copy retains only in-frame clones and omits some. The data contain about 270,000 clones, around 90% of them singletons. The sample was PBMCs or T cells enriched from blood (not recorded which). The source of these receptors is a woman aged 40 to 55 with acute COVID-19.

Here the CDR3 DNA reads TGCAGTGCTCAGACTGGAAACACCATATATTTT. Protein: CSAQTGNTIYF. V usage is TRBV20-1 and J usage is TRBJ1-3; D gene uncertain. V was trimmed by 5 bases and J by 2 bases, leaving 4 bases between them. From germline, CDR1 is DFQATT and CDR2 SNEGSKA (reference sequence). CDR3 length: 11 residues.

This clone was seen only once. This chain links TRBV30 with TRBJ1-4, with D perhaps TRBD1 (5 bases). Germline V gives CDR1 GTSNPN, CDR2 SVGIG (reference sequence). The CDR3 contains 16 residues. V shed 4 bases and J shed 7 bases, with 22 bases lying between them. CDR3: CAWTGKGNGFSEKLFF. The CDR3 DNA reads TGTGCCTGGACAGGGAAGGGGAATGGGTTCAGTGAAAAACTGTTTTTT. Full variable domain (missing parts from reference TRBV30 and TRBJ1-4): SQTIHQWPATLVQPVGSPLSLECTVEGTSNPNLYWYRQAAGRGLQLLFYSVGIGQISSEVPQNLSASRPQDRQFILSSKKLLLSDSGFYLCAWTGKGNGFSEKLFFGSGTQLSVL.

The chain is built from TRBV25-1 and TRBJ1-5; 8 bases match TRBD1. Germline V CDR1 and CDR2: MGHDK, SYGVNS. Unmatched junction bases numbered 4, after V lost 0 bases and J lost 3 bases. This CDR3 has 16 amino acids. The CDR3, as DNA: TGTGCCAGCAGTGAATATGGGACAGGACTCAATCAGCCCCAGCATTTT. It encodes CASSEYGTGLNQPQHF.

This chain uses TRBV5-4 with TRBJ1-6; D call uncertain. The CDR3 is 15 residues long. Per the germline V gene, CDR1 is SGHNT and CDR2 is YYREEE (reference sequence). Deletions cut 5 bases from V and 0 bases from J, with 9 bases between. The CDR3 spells CASRSGGSYNSPLHF. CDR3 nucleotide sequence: TGTGCCAGCAGGTCGGGAGGCTCCTATAATTCACCCCTCCACTTT.

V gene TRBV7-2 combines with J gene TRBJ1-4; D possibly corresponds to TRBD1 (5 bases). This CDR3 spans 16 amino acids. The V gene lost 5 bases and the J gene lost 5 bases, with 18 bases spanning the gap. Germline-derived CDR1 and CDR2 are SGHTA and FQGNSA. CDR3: CASSPTGSSGNEKLFF. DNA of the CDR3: TGTGCCAGCAGCCCCACAGGTTCATCGGGCAATGAAAAACTGTTTTTT.

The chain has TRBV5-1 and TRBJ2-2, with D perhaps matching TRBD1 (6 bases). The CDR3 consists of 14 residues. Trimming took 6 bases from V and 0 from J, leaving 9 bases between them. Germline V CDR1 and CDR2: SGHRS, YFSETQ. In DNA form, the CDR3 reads TGCGCCAGCAAAGGACAGACGAACACCGGGGAGCTGTTTTTT. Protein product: CASKGQTNTGELFF.

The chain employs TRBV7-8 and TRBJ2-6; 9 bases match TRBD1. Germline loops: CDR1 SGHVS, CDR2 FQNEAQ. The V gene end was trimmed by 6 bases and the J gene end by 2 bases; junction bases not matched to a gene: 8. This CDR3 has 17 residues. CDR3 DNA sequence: TGTGCCAGCAGACCGGGACAGGGTTCCACTGGGGCCAACGTCCTGACTTTC. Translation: CASRPGQGSTGANVLTF.

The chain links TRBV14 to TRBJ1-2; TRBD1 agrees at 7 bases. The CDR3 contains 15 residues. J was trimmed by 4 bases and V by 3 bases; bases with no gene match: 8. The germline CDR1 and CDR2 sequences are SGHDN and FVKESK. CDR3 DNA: TGTGCCAGCAGCCAGCTCTCCGGGACAGTCTATGGCTACACCTTC. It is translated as CASSQLSGTVYGYTF.

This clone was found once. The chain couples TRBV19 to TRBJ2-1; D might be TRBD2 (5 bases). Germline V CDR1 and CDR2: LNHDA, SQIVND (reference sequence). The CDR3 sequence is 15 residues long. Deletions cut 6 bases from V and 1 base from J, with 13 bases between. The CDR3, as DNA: TGTGCCAGTAGCCCTGGGAGTGCTTCCTACAATGAGCAGTTCTTC. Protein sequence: CASSPGSASYNEQFF.

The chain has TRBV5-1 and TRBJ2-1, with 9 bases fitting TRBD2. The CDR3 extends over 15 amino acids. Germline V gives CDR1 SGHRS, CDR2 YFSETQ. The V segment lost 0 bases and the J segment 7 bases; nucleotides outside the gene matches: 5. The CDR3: CASSLELAGGNEQFF. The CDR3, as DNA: TGCGCCAGCAGCTTGGAACTAGCGGGTGGGAATGAGCAGTTCTTC.

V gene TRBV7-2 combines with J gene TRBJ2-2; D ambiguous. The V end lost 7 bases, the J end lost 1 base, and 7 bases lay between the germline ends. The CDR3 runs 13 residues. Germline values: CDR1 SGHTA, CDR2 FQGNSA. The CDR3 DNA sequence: TGTGCCAGCACCAGGAAGAACACCGGGGAGCTGTTTTTT. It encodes CASTRKNTGELFF.

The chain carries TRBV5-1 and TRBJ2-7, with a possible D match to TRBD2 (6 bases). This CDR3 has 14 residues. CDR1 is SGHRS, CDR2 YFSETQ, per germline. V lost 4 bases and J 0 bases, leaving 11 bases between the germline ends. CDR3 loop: CASSPQTSSYEQYF. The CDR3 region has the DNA TGCGCCAGCAGCCCTCAGACTAGCTCCTACGAGCAGTACTTC.

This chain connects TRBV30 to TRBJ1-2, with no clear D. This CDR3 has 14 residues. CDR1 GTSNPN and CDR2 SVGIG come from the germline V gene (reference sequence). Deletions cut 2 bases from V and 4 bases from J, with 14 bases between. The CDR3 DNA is TGTGCCTGGAGTAGGGCCTCAGCGGCCTATGGCTACACCTTC. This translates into CAWSRASAAYGYTF.

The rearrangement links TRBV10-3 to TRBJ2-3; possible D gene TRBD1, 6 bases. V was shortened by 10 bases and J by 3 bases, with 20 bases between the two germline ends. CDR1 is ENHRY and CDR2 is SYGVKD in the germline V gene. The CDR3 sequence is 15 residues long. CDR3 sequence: CATGPAGDPTDTQYF. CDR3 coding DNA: TGTGCCACCGGGCCGGCAGGGGATCCTACAGATACGCAGTATTTT.

The CDR3 DNA reads TGTGCCAGTAGTGATTCCGGGACAGGGTACGGACACACTGAAGCTTTCTTT. It encodes CASSDSGTGYGHTEAFF. This chain connects TRBV19 to TRBJ1-1; 9 bases align to TRBD1. Germline lookup yields CDR1 LNHDA and CDR2 SQIVND (reference sequence). CDR3 length: 17 residues. Losses at the gene ends were 5 bases for V and 3 bases for J; bases not matched to a gene: 13.

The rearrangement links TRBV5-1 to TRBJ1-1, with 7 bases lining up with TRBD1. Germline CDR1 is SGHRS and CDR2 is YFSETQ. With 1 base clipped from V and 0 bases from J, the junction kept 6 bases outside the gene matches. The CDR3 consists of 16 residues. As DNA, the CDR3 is TGCGCCAGCAGCTTGTTAGGGGGCGGTATGAACACTGAAGCTTTCTTT. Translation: CASSLLGGGMNTEAFF.

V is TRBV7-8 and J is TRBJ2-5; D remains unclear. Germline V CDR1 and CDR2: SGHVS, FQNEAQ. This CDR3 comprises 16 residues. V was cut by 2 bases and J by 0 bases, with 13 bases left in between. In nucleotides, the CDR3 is TGTGCCAGCAGCTTACGCGCGCGAACCGACCAAGAGACCCAGTACTTC. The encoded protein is CASSLRARTDQETQYF.